This T cell receptor beta chain was sequenced for a study of human T cells and chemical hapten exposure. Time point of the sample: pre-sensitization, week 0. The treatment was: therapeutic diphenylcyclopropenone sensitization with weekly scalp DPC. Only a few counts were recorded for this clonotype. The germline CDR1 and CDR2 sequences are SQVTM and ANQGSEA. Trimming removed 7 bases from V and 6 bases from J, with 16 bases in between. There are 13 residues in the CDR3. TCRdb analysed the RACE reads with MiXCR anew, one entry per CDR3 protein. The data contain 350,000 to 450,000 distinct CDR3 sequences, 4.5% to 5.5% of them singletons.

This TCR was sampled from a woman in her fifties or sixties with alopecia areata. Some clones in this sample may be carry-over from other donors' samples. Sequencing was performed on whole blood, taken in connection with sensitization to the hapten diphenylcyclopropenone (DPC). The chain recombines TRBV29-1 with TRBJ2-1; possible D gene TRBD1, 5 bases. CDR3 amino acids: CSAYTQGPNEQFF. CDR3 sequence (DNA): TGCAGCGCTTACACCCAGGGTCCCAATGAGCAGTTCTTC.